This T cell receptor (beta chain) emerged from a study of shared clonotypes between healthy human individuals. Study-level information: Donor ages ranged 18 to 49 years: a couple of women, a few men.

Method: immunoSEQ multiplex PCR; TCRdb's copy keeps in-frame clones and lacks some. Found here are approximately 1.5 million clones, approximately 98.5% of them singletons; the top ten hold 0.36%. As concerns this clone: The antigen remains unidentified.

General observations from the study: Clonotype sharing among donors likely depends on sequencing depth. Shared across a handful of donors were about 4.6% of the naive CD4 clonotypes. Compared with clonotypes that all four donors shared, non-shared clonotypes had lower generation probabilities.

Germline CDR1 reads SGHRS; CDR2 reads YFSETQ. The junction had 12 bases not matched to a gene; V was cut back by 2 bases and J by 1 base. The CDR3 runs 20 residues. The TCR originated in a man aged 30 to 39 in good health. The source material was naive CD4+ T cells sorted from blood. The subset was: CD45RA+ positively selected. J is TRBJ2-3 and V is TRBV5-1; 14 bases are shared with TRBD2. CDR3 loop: CASSFRLAGGHTNRTDTQYF. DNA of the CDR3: TGCGCCAGCAGCTTCCGACTAGCGGGAGGGCACACGAACCGCACAGATACGCAGTATTTT.